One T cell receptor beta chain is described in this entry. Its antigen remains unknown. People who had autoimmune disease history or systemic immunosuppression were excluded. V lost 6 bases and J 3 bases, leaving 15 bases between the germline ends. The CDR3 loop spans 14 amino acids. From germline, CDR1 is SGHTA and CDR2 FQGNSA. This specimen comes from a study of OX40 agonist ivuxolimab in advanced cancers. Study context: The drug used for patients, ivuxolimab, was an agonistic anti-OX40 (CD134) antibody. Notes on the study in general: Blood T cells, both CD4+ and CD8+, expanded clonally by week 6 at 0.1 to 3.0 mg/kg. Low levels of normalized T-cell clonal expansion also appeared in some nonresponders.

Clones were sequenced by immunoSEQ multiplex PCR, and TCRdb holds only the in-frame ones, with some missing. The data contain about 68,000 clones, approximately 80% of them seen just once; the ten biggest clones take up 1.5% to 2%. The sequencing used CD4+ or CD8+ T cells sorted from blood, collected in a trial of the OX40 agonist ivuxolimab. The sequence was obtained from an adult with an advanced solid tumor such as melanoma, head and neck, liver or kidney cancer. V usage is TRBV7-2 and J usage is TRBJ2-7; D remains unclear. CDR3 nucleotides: TGTGCCAGCAGTAGGACGGTCGGATACTACGAGCAGTACTTC. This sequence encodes CASSRTVGYYEQYF.